This TCR beta chain was obtained from a study of cytomegalovirus exposure and HLA in healthy donors. General observations from the study: Rarity marked most TCR sequences, yet some public TCRs occurred in many donors. Analyses of presence/absence relied on an assumption of roughly uniform sequencing depth across donors.

Notes on this clone: Its cognate antigen is unknown.

There are 15 residues in the CDR3. Trimming left V 3 bases short and J 3 bases short, with 15 bases between. Germline assignment: CDR1 LNHDA and CDR2 SQIVND (reference sequence). The PCR employed 60 Vbeta primers together with 13 Jbeta primers. Sequencing was performed with immunoSEQ multiplex PCR; in TCRdb, only in-frame clones are kept and a portion is missing. This table has 210,000 or so clones, 60% to 80% appearing once. The origin of this receptor is a man aged 18 to 29 in good health and CMV-seronegative. The sample taken for sequencing was PBMCs. The chain joins TRBV19 to TRBJ2-7; a weak D match, TRBD2 (6 bases). The CDR3 loop is CASSIGGLYSYEQYF. The CDR3 DNA sequence: TGTGCCAGTAGTATTGGGGGACTTTATAGCTACGAGCAGTACTTC.